The clone carrying this T cell receptor (beta chain) was seen once. This may be a read error, as it is one base from a much larger clone. CDR1 is DFQATT, CDR2 SNEGSKA, per germline (reference sequence). This CDR3 spans 15 amino acids. The ends were cut back, 0 bases at V and 0 bases at J, with 12 bases in the middle. This sample was taken from a study of tumor and adjacent non-tumor tissue in lung cancer. On the study more broadly: The cohort had under 15 adenocarcinoma, 2 squamous cell and 1 small cell patients.

This sample's RNA came from whole unsorted tissue. The normal lung tissue was taken more than 3 cm from the tumor edge. Three rounds of nested PCR, following a modified ARM-PCR protocol, produced the TCRbeta library. TCRdb itself ran the multiplex PCR reads through MiXCR, one entry per CDR3 protein. The sample carries 35,000 to 50,000 distinct CDR3 sequences, roughly 66% recorded once. This chain connects TRBV20-1 to TRBJ2-7; D possibly uses TRBD1 or TRBD2 (5 bases each). The source material was distant non-tumor lung tissue. The origin of this receptor is a man aged 50-59 years with non-small cell lung cancer. The CDR3 DNA follows: TGCAGTGCTAGAGAAGGGTGGGGGTCCTCCTACGAGCAGTACTTC. Translated, it gives CSAREGWGSSYEQYF.